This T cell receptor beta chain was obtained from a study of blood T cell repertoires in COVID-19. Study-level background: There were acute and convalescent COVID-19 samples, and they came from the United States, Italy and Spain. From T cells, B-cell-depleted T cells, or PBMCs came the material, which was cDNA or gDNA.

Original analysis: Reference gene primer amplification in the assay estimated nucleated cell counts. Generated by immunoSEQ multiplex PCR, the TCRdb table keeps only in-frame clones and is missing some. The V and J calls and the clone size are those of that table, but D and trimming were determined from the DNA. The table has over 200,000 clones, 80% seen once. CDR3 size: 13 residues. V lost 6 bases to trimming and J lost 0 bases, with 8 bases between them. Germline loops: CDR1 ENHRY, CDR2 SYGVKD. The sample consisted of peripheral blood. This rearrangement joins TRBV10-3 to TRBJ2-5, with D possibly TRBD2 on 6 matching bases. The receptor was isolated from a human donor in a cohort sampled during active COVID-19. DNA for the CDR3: TGTGCCATCAGCCCGGGAGACCAAGAGACCCAGTACTTC. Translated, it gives CAISPGDQETQYF.